What follows describes a single TCR beta chain. Time point indicated: newly diagnosed GD, antithyroid drugs for less than 3 months. RNA isolated from PBMCs was used to make the TCR library. The sample is drawn from a study of regulatory T cells in long-lasting Graves disease. Through Arm-PCR of CDR3 regions and iRepertoire HTBI primers, TCR beta libraries were built. TCRdb re-called the multiplex PCR reads with MiXCR, one entry per CDR3 protein. The profile shows about 540,000 distinct CDR3 sequences, about 13% of them singletons. V was clipped by 4 bases and J by 2 bases, with 13 bases between them. Germline V gene lookup returns CDR1 DFQATT and CDR2 SNEGSKA (reference sequence). The CDR3 contains 14 residues. This sample also belongs to another study, concerning T cells in Graves' hyperthyroidism and ophthalmopathy. That source adds: Clinical symptoms, serum thyroxine and TRAb, thyroid ultrasound and orbital computed tomography were used for the diagnoses.

The sequencing used peripheral blood mononuclear cells (PBMCs), collected at new diagnosis, from a patient treated with antithyroid drugs. V is TRBV20-1 and J is TRBJ2-3; weak D call: TRBD2 (5 bases). This clonotype originated in a young man with Graves disease. CDR3 DNA sequence: TGCAGTGCTACCCCGACTAAAGACACAGATACGCAGTATTTT. Translated, it gives CSATPTKDTDTQYF.